This T cell receptor beta chain was sequenced in a study of T cell responses to AZD1222 COVID-19 vaccine. Generated by immunoSEQ multiplex PCR, the TCRdb table keeps only in-frame clones and is missing some. The data show around 200,000 clones, 93% seen once. CDR1 LGHDT and CDR2 YNNKEL come from the germline V gene (reference sequence). Between the trimmed V and J ends, which lost 0 bases and 7 bases, there was a span of 6 bases. This CDR3 is 12 amino acids long. The sample was peripheral blood, taken on day 0 of AZD1222 vaccination. The V call is TRBV3-1 (or the pseudogene TRBV3-2), the J call TRBJ1-2, with unresolved D. This clonotype originated in an adult in good health. The CDR3 protein is CASSQEPSGYTF. The CDR3 region has the DNA TGTGCCAGCAGCCAAGAGCCGTCTGGCTACACCTTC.